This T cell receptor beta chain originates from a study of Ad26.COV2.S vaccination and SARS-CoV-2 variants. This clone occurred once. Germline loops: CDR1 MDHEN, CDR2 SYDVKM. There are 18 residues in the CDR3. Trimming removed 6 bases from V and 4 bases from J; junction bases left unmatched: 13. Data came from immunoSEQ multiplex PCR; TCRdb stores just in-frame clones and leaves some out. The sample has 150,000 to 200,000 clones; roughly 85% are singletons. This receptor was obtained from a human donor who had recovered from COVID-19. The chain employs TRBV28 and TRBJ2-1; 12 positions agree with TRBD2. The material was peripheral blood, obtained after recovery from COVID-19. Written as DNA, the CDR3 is TGTGCCAGCAGACCAACCCCAGGACTAGCGGGACATTACAATGAGCAGTTCTTC. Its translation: CASRPTPGLAGHYNEQFF.